This T cell receptor (beta chain) came from a study of cytomegalovirus exposure and HLA in healthy donors. Study-level information: Caucasian-associated ancestry cluster membership applied to about four fifths of over 350 genotyped donors. Study-level points and caveats: TCR association rates varied by HLA locus in a later analysis, with DRB1 highest and HLA-C lowest. The study had only CMV serostatus as immune exposure information.

Healthy donors of bone marrow made up the group. As to this clone: Its antigen is still unknown.

The PCR used 60 Vbeta and 13 Jbeta primers. The table came from immunoSEQ multiplex PCR; TCRdb's copy has only in-frame clones and leaves some out. The data contain more than 100,000 clones, 60% to 85% of them singletons. The germline V and J ends were trimmed by 1 base and 2 bases, with 16 bases remaining between them. CDR3 length equals 16 residues. Looked up from germline, CDR1 is SQVTM and CDR2 is ANQGSEA. The sequenced material came from PBMCs. The TCR sequence derives from a woman in her twenties or thirties in good health and CMV-seropositive. This rearrangement joins TRBV29-1 to TRBJ2-3; no clear D gene. In DNA form, the CDR3 reads TGCAGCGTTGAAGCTCCCTGGGCCCGCGCCACAGATACGCAGTATTTT. It translates to CSVEAPWARATDTQYF.